The entry below gives a single T cell receptor beta chain sequence along with its context. The antigen is undetermined. The data derive from a study of cytomegalovirus exposure and HLA in healthy donors. Study summary: Later, an analysis reported that the 130 or so validation repertoires had used the same platform as the roughly 680 first-cohort repertoires. Study observations and caveats: The study flagged around 150 TCR beta chains as cytomegalovirus-associated.

In germline, CDR1 is SGHNT, CDR2 YYREEE (reference sequence). Trimming removed 3 bases from V and 4 bases from J; junction bases left unmatched: 9. This CDR3 has 15 residues. Some clones are missing from TCRdb's copy, which holds only in-frame ones; the method was immunoSEQ multiplex PCR. The sample contains about 280,000 clones, around nine tenths of which appear only once. This sequence was found in a woman aged 18-29 years in good health and CMV-seronegative. Material for sequencing was PBMCs. The chain uses TRBV5-4 and TRBJ1-2, with 7 bases lining up with TRBD1. In DNA, the CDR3 is TGTGCCAGCAGCTACCACTCCAGGGGGTCCTATGGCTACACCTTC. It translates to CASSYHSRGSYGYTF. The whole variable domain, remainder taken from reference TRBV5-4 and TRBJ1-2, is ETGVTQSPTHLIKTRGQQVTLRCSSQSGHNTVSWYQQALGQGPQFIFQYYREEENGRGNFPPRFSGLQFPNYSSELNVNALELDDSALYLCASSYHSRGSYGYTFGSGTRLTVV.